This is a list of T cell receptor beta chains from one sample in a study of cytomegalovirus exposure and HLA in healthy donors. Libraries were prepared by immunoSEQ multiplex PCR; TCRdb keeps only in-frame clonotypes and omits some of them. The data hold some 140,000 clones, with more than 60% observed a single time. The specimen sequenced was PBMCs. Receptors were obtained from a woman aged 45 to 65 in good health and CMV-seropositive. Each CDR3 is given with its conserved first and last residue. A D gene is named only where the DNA matches it firmly. Clone size is given for some rows only: seen once, a few or many times, or a class if the clone is expanded.

j_call v_call clone_size d_call cdr3_nt cdr3_aa
TRBJ1-1 TRBV2 NA NA TGTGCCAGCAGTGAGCCCCTAAAAGGGGACACTGAAGCTTTCTTT CASSEPLKGDTEAFF
TRBJ1-1 TRBV6-6 NA TRBD1 TGTGCCAGCAGTGATACAGGGGGGAACACTGAAGCTTTCTTT CASSDTGGNTEAFF
TRBJ1-4 TRBV6-1 NA NA TGTGCCAGCAGGGAGAACCGGGGTAGAAGTCTGTTTTTT CASRENRGRSLFF
TRBJ2-3 TRBV28 few TRBD2 TGTGCCAGCAGTTTAGTCGGGCGGGGGGGCATTAATACGCAGTATTTT CASSLVGRGGINTQYF
TRBJ1-6 TRBV19 NA NA TGTGCCAGTAGTTTGGACTTGGGGAATTCACCCCTCCACTTT CASSLDLGNSPLHF
TRBJ2-7 TRBV28 NA NA TGTGCCAGCCGAGGGATGACCTACGAGCAGTACTTC CASRGMTYEQYF
TRBJ1-4 TRBV11-2 once NA TGTGCCAGCAGCTGGGGGACCGGAGGGGAAAAACTGTTTTTT CASSWGTGGEKLFF
TRBJ2-1 TRBV7-8 NA TRBD1 TGTGCCAGCAGCTTAGCGCCACAGGGGGCCAATGAGCAGTTCTTC CASSLAPQGANEQFF
TRBJ2-7 TRBV27 NA TRBD1 TGTGCCAGCAGTTTTGCCGACAGGGCCAACCACGAGCAGTACTTC CASSFADRANHEQYF
TRBJ2-7 TRBV11-2 many NA TGTGCCAGCAGCTTAGTTCCAGTTTCCTACGAGCAGTACTTC CASSLVPVSYEQYF
TRBJ1-3 TRBV9 NA NA TGTGCCAGCTCGAGGAGCAGTCCACACACCATATATTTT CASSRSSPHTIYF
TRBJ2-2 TRBV7-9 NA TRBD1 TGTGCCAGCAGCTGGAACCCTTGGACAGGGGACTACACCGGGGAGCTGTTTTTT CASSWNPWTGDYTGELFF
TRBJ1-1 TRBV6-1 NA NA TGTGCCAGCAGTGAACTAGGGAACACTGAAGCTTTCTTT CASSELGNTEAFF
TRBJ2-7 TRBV11-2 few NA TGTGCCAGCAGCTCTAACTACGAGCAGTACTTC CASSSNYEQYF
TRBJ2-7 TRBV6-1 NA NA TGTGCCAGCAGTGAAGGCAGGGCCTACGAGCAGTACTTC CASSEGRAYEQYF
TRBJ2-2 TRBV5-4 NA TRBD2 TGTGCCAGCACCTTTCTGGGAAGAGGGACTAGCGGGGCAAACGGGGAGCTGTTTTTT CASTFLGRGTSGANGELFF
TRBJ1-3 TRBV6-5 NA NA TGTGCCAGCAGTTACTCGGTGGCAGGGGGAAACACCATATATTTT CASSYSVAGGNTIYF
TRBJ2-5 TRBV6-1 NA NA TGTGCCAGCAGTGATTGGGGAGTTAAAGAGACCCAGTACTTC CASSDWGVKETQYF
TRBJ1-2 TRBV10-3 NA TRBD1 TGTGCCATCAGGGGACAGGGGGATGGCTACACCTTC CAIRGQGDGYTF
TRBJ2-6 TRBV7-8 NA NA TGTGCCAGCAGCTTAGCGATCGGGTCTGGGGCCAACGTCCTGACTTTC CASSLAIGSGANVLTF